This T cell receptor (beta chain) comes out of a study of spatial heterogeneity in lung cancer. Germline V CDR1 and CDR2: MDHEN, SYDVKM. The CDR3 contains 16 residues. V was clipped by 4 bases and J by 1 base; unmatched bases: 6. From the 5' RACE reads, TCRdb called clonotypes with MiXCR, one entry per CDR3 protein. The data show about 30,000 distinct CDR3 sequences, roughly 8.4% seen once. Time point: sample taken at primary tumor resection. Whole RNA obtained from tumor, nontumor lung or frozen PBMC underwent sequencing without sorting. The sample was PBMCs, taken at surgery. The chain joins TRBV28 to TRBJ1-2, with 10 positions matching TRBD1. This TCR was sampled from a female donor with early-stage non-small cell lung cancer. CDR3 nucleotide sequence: TGTGCCAGCAGTTCTCGGGACAGGGGCCTTAACTATGGCTACACCTTC. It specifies CASSSRDRGLNYGYTF.